One and the same sample provided the 8 T cell receptor beta chains below, sequenced in a study of blood T cell repertoires in COVID-19. The table came from immunoSEQ multiplex PCR; TCRdb's copy has only in-frame clones and leaves some out. Of 200,000 to 300,000 clones in the sample, 70% to 90% were seen once. Material: peripheral blood. The receptors were sampled from a woman aged 60-75 years with active or convalescent COVID-19.

This clone appeared a few times. The chain links TRBV6-5 to TRBJ2-2; D call uncertain. Germline values: CDR1 MNHEY, CDR2 SVGAGI. The CDR3 totals 15 residues. Trimming removed 0 bases from V and 0 bases from J, with 5 bases in between. This CDR3 reads CASSYSAANTGELFF. The CDR3 nucleotides are TGTGCCAGCAGTTACTCTGCGGCGAACACCGGGGAGCTGTTTTTT.

In this sample, this clone turned up once. The rearrangement links TRBV19 to TRBJ2-4, with D maybe TRBD1 (7 bases). The CDR3 sequence is 13 residues long. Germline V gene data show CDR1 as LNHDA and CDR2 as SQIVND (reference sequence). The V end lost 8 bases, the J end lost 9 bases, and 17 bases lay between the germline ends. The CDR3 reads CASERRQGLIQYF. The CDR3 DNA reads as TGTGCCAGTGAACGCCGACAGGGACTCATTCAGTACTTC.

CDR3 nucleotide sequence: TGTGCCAGCAGCTTAGCGACGGGGGGCGTCACCGGGGAGCTGTTTTTT. This sequence encodes CASSLATGGVTGELFF. V gene TRBV7-8 combines with J gene TRBJ2-2; D is perhaps TRBD2 (7 bases). CDR3 length equals 16 residues. The germline gives CDR1 SGHVS, CDR2 FQNEAQ. V lost 0 bases to trimming and J lost 4 bases, with 12 bases between them. Together with reference TRBV7-8 and TRBJ2-2, the CDR3 gives the full variable domain: GAGVSQSPRYKVAKRGQDVALRCDPISGHVSLFWYQQALGQGPEFLTYFQNEAQLDKSGLPSDRFFAERPEGSVSTLKIQRTQQEDSAVYLCASSLATGGVTGELFFGEGSRLTVL.

The V gene is TRBV9, the J gene TRBJ2-1; 11 bases are shared with TRBD2. Losses at the gene ends were 4 bases for V and 4 bases for J; bases not matched to a gene: 4. This CDR3 is 15 amino acids long. Germline CDR1 SGDLS, CDR2 YYNGEE. The CDR3 DNA reads as TGTGCCAGCAGCTCTACTAGCGGGGGTTACAATGAGCAGTTCTTC. Translation: CASSSTSGGYNEQFF.

V and J are TRBV5-6 and TRBJ2-3, with a possible D match to TRBD1 (5 bases). The CDR3 runs to 12 residues. Germline assignment: CDR1 SGHDT and CDR2 YYEEEE. The ends were cut back, 0 bases at V and 13 bases at J, with 12 bases in the middle. CDR3 sequence (DNA): TGTGCCAGCAGCTTGGTAGGGGCAGGAAAGTATTTT. As protein: CASSLVGAGKYF.

This chain joins TRBV7-2 and TRBJ1-1, with a possible D match to TRBD1 (6 bases). V lost 5 bases and J 1 base, leaving 11 bases between the germline ends. CDR3 length: 14 residues. CDR1 is SGHTA and CDR2 is FQGNSA in the germline V gene. The DNA for the CDR3 is TGTGCCAGCAGCCCGGACAGTCAGAACACTGAAGCTTTCTTT. This gives the protein CASSPDSQNTEAFF.

The chain combines TRBV5-1 with TRBJ2-3, with TRBD2 matching over 11 bases. The J segment lost 5 bases and the V segment lost 4 bases, leaving 6 bases of the junction unmatched. CDR1 SGHRS and CDR2 YFSETQ come from the germline V gene. This CDR3 is 15 amino acids long. Here the CDR3 DNA reads TGCGCCAGCAGCATGGGACTAGCGGTGTTAGATACGCAGTATTTT. Protein: CASSMGLAVLDTQYF. Looking up the rest from reference TRBV5-1 and TRBJ2-3 gives the full variable domain: KAGVTQTPRYLIKTRGQQVTLSCSPISGHRSVSWYQQTPGQGLQFLFEYFSETQRNKGNFPGRFSGRQFSNSRSEMNVSTLELGDSALYLCASSMGLAVLDTQYFGPGTRLTVL.

The chain is built from TRBV24-1 and TRBJ2-5; maybe TRBD1 (6 bases). V was shortened by 2 bases and J by 2 bases, with 17 bases between the two germline ends. CDR1 and CDR2 from the germline V gene are KGHDR and SFDVKD. The CDR3 consists of 17 residues. For the CDR3, the DNA is TGTGCCACCAGTGATTACAGGGATGGGGGATATCAAGAGACCCAGTACTTC. Its protein is CATSDYRDGGYQETQYF.